This T cell receptor (beta chain) appears in the sequencing data of a study of CD8+CD57+ T cells in acquired aplastic anemia. General observations from the study: Patients and controls shared approximately 28 CD8+ CDR3 sequences. Controls and patients did not differ significantly in CD8+ Simpson's diversity.

Genomic DNA was employed as the template in profiling TCR beta VDJ and CDR3. TCRdb analysed the reads with MiXCR anew, one entry per CDR3 protein. Counted here are about 190,000 distinct CDR3 sequences, about half occurring once; the ten biggest clones make up roughly 15%. This clonotype was counted a few times. Its antigen is not known. The CDR3 extends over 16 amino acids. Germline V CDR1 and CDR2: SGHAT, FQNNGV. Trimming cost V 3 bases and J 2 bases, with 17 bases left between them. This rearrangement joins TRBV11-2 to TRBJ2-7; TRBD2 is a possible D gene (6 bases). Sequenced input: sorted CD4+, CD8+, or CD8+CD57+ T cells (not recorded which) from PBMCs. This clonotype was obtained from a human donor in good health, serving as a control. CDR3 nucleotides: TGTGCCAGCAGCTTCGGTGGGGCAGGACTAACCTACGAGCAGTACTTC. It encodes CASSFGGAGLTYEQYF.